This T cell receptor beta chain derives from a study of technical replicates of blood from a handful of donors. Clones were read by immunoSEQ multiplex PCR, and TCRdb kept only the in-frame ones, dropping some. The sample lists about 94,000 clones; 96% were seen once. The sequence derives from a human donor in good health. Sequencing was carried out using T cells isolated from PBMCs.

As DNA, the CDR3 is TGCGCCAGCAGCTTATCCGGGACAGCCTACACTGAAGCTTTCTTT. This encodes CASSLSGTAYTEAFF. The chain has TRBV5-1 and TRBJ1-1, with TRBD1 matching 7 bases. V shed 2 bases, J shed 3 bases, and the junction held 7 bases outside the gene matches. Looked up from germline, CDR1 is SGHRS and CDR2 is YFSETQ. This CDR3 is built from 15 residues. Full variable domain (rest looked up from reference TRBV5-1 and TRBJ1-1): KAGVTQTPRYLIKTRGQQVTLSCSPISGHRSVSWYQQTPGQGLQFLFEYFSETQRNKGNFPGRFSGRQFSNSRSEMNVSTLELGDSALYLCASSLSGTAYTEAFFGQGTRLTVV.